The clone carrying this T cell receptor (beta chain) has a count of ten or more. The antigen remains undetermined. Constant-region reverse primers amplified full-length variable regions, followed by semi-nested Nested Universal Primer A PCR. Via MiXCR, TCRdb re-called the 5' RACE reads, giving one row per CDR3 protein. Found here are roughly 60,000 distinct CDR3 sequences, 26% of them singletons; the top ten hold roughly 2.1%. Study-level results: The larger-cohort validation was restricted to a single TCR beta V-J rearrangement rather than whole repertoires. Greatest tumor Treg TCR overlap was with tumor naive CD4+ cells. Tumor memory CD4+ T cell TCR gene usage was found to cluster with blood and lymph node memory CD4+ cells and with lymph node naive CD4+ cells.

The sorted Tregs were CD4+CD25+CD127-/low cells. Germline V gene data show CDR1 as LGHDT and CDR2 as YNNKEL (reference sequence). This CDR3 is 13 amino acids long. Trimming removed 2 bases from V and 1 base from J, with 3 bases in between. The receptor's source is a female donor with breast cancer. The J gene is TRBJ1-5, the V gene TRBV3-1; D is unresolved. The sample comprised tumor-infiltrating Tregs sorted from the breast tumor. The CDR3 coding sequence is TGTGCCAGCAGCCAAATGAGCAATCAGCCCCAGCATTTT. Residues: CASSQMSNQPQHF.